This entry describes one T cell receptor beta chain. The antigen it recognizes is unknown. It has no much larger one-base neighbor in the sample; base qualities were not kept. What the treatment or condition label conveys for this sample: in vitro stimulation with specific CMV peptide epitopes to enrich CMV-specific T cells. Looking up the germline V gene (reference sequence) yields CDR1 DFQATT and CDR2 SNEGSKA. Spanning cysteine to phenylalanine, the CDR3 consists of 15 amino acids. The only DNA kept is the CDR3, 45 bases in frame from the first base. V sheds 4 bases and J sheds 1 base, leaving 14 bases between their ends. This specimen comes from a study of T cell repertoires in cytomegalovirus infection (dated by TCRdb to about 2019). Concerning the study at large: Peptide stimulations targeted recently identified HLA-C-restricted CMV epitopes, whose presentation resists viral immunomodulation, together with well-studied HLA-B-restricted epitopes. Donor HLA type was relevant to the analysis, as public TCR beta signatures indicated carriage of CMV infection together with the matching HLA type. The paper's findings and limits, for the study overall: The ex vivo response was dominated by HLA-C-restricted CMV-specific TCR beta clonotypes, which also provided the single most frequent clonotype in two of eight donors. Cumulative frequency of public TCR beta family members discriminated carriers of CMV infection plus the relevant HLA type in this cohort and an independent roughly 350-donor cohort.

Reads for this sample came from an Illumina HiSeq 1500. The public reads were reprocessed in TCRdb via fastp at Q25 and MiXCR, keeping in-frame beta chains. CDR3 protein duplicates are merged, each entry listing the most common genes and DNA. This sample has a few hundred thousand distinct CDR3 sequences in its table, and 25% to 30% of those were observed once. 20% of the sample lies in the top ten. The sequence is built from TRBV20-1 and TRBJ1-5; confidence is insufficient to name the D gene. The receptor was isolated from a human donor in good health (CMV status not recorded). Some clones in this sample may be carry-over from other donors' samples. Material: cultured PBMCs, obtained from culture after CMV antigen stimulation. The nucleotide sequence reads TGCAGTGCTAAGGGTCGTGAGTTAAGCAATCAGCCCCAGCATTTT. It translates as CSAKGRELSNQPQHF.